This T cell receptor beta chain originates from a study of cytomegalovirus exposure and HLA in healthy donors. The wider study: From HLA-typed donors, an early data release held 70 million to 95 million unique TCRs. Whole-study results and caveats: An analysis done earlier found most TCR beta V segments productive about 87% or about 30% of the time. A later analysis reportedly found that, within productive TCRs, an Asian-associated ancestry cluster had fewer N-insertions than the mean observed across the approximately 700 donors. V- and J-gene trimming in TCR beta was tied to a missense DCLRE1C variant by an analysis performed later.

With 60 Vbeta and 13 Jbeta primers, the PCR was carried out. Sequencing used immunoSEQ multiplex PCR; TCRdb keeps in-frame clones, though not all of them. This table has about 110,000 clones, 73% appearing once. Comments on this clone: The antigen remains undetermined.

The CDR3 runs 15 residues. Germline lookup yields CDR1 SGHNT and CDR2 YYREEE (reference sequence). V gave up 3 bases and J gave up 3 bases, with 16 bases separating them. Material: PBMCs. This clonotype originated in a man between 40 and 49 years old in good health and CMV-seronegative. This chain uses TRBV5-4 with TRBJ2-7; weak D call: TRBD2 (5 bases). The CDR3 DNA follows: TGTGCCAGCAGCTCGCCCACAAAGGGAGACTACGAGCAGTACTTC. This translates into CASSSPTKGDYEQYF.